This TCR beta chain was documented in a study of T cells in Graves' hyperthyroidism and ophthalmopathy. Using RNA transcripts as the source, TCR beta CDR3 regions were amplified. The HTBI primer set was used in a first-round RT-PCR of the TCR CDR3. TCRdb itself ran the multiplex PCR reads through MiXCR, one entry per CDR3 protein. The repertoire holds 400,000 to 500,000 distinct CDR3 sequences, with roughly 13% as singletons. Overall study findings and caveats: The blood repertoire included most of the expanded thyroid clonotypes above 0.001.

Aged 18 to 65, the patients had hyperthyroidism that was newly diagnosed and had lasted under 2 months. On the basis of clinical symptoms, serum thyroxine and TRAb, thyroid ultrasound and orbital computed tomography, diagnoses were made. Germline trimming cut 0 bases from V and 10 bases from J; bases unmatched to any gene: 12. The CDR3 is 14 amino acids. Germline CDR1 DFQATT, CDR2 SNEGSKA (reference sequence). This clonotype was seen repeatedly, ten times or more. Its specificity is unknown. The sequencing sample was made of blood. This chain connects TRBV20-1 to TRBJ2-7, with 7 bases fitting TRBD1. The TCR was taken from a woman under 30 with Graves' hyperthyroidism. The CDR3 reads CSARDPTGAYSQYF. CDR3 nucleotide sequence: TGCAGTGCTAGAGATCCAACAGGGGCGTACAGTCAGTACTTC.